These 4 T cell receptor beta chains were sequenced from one sample in a study of blood T cell repertoires in COVID-19. Profiled with immunoSEQ multiplex PCR; TCRdb holds only in-frame clones, not every one. Here the sample spans some 200,000 clones, roughly 84% being singletons. The sample taken for sequencing was peripheral blood. The receptors derive from a man in his fifties or sixties with COVID-19, enrolled during active disease.

The genes are TRBV9 and TRBJ1-3; maybe TRBD1 (5 bases). V was shortened by 3 bases and J by 0 bases, with 10 bases between the two germline ends. Germline assignment: CDR1 SGDLS and CDR2 YYNGEE. CDR3 length: 15 residues. CDR3 coding DNA: TGTGCCAGCAGCGACGACAGAAACTCTGGAAACACCATATATTTT. Its protein product is CASSDDRNSGNTIYF. Together with reference TRBV9 and TRBJ1-3, the CDR3 gives the full variable domain: DSGVTQTPKHLITATGQRVTLRCSPRSGDLSVYWYQQSLDQGLQFLIQYYNGEERAKGNILERFSAQQFPDLHSELNLSSLELGDSALYFCASSDDRNSGNTIYFGEGSWLTVV.

This chain links TRBV10-1 with TRBJ2-4; 8 positions agree with TRBD2. CDR1 and CDR2 from the germline V gene are WNHNN and SYGVQD (reference sequence). CDR3 size: 14 residues. V shed 4 bases, J shed 7 bases, and the junction held 6 bases outside the gene matches. The CDR3 DNA sequence: TGCGCCAGCAGTGCCGGACTAGCCGCCAACATTCAGTACTTC. It is translated as CASSAGLAANIQYF.

The chain carries TRBV2 and TRBJ1-1, with D unclear. V was clipped by 7 bases and J by 2 bases, with 23 bases between them. The germline V gene encodes CDR1 SNHLY and CDR2 FYNNEI. This CDR3 has 17 residues. The CDR3 loop reads CASTTLIGTRGNTEAFF. CDR3 DNA: TGTGCCAGCACTACGTTGATAGGTACTCGGGGAAACACTGAAGCTTTCTTT.

This chain joins TRBV7-2 and TRBJ2-5; 9 nucleotides line up with TRBD2. Germline CDR1 is SGHTA and CDR2 is FQGNSA. The CDR3 runs 15 residues. Trimming cost V 5 bases and J 11 bases; bases outside gene matches: 15. In nucleotides, the CDR3 is TGTGCCAGCAGCCCCCGGGGGCTAGCGGGGAGCACTCAGTACTTC. Translated: CASSPRGLAGSTQYF.